This TCR beta chain was recorded in a study of T cell responses to AZD1222 COVID-19 vaccine (dated by TCRdb to the early 2020s). Context from the whole study: AZD1222 recipients whose second dose came at about 4 weeks and those whose second dose came at about 12 weeks were combined into one group, since spike-specific TCR depth and breadth did not differ between the two schedules. A total of 233 trial participants underwent TCR sequencing, of whom 207 received two doses of AZD1222 and approximately 25 received two doses of the MenACWY control vaccine. Enrollment into the trials was organized by age into subgroups of 18-55, 56-69 and 70-plus years, and those subgroups contained about 150, 27 and 61 TCR-sequenced participants, respectively.

The CDR3 regions of human TCRbeta chains were analyzed by immunosequencing. As for how the authors treated the data: TCRs in the repertoires were matched against a reference library of SARS-CoV-2-specific TCRs that had been generated with the MIRA antigen-specificity platform. Breadth was defined as the fraction of unique TCRs that were SARS-CoV-2-associated, and depth was defined as the fraction of total T cells that were SARS-CoV-2-associated. Using the MIRA data, each spike-specific TCR was assigned both to the spike region to which the TCR was reactive and to a CD4 or CD8 class. Log10-transformed breadth and depth values were compared by one-way ANOVA with Sidak's multiple comparisons tests. As stored in TCRdb, this immuneACCESS dataset retains in-frame rearrangements with V and J assigned. A fraction of the clones does not appear; measured against another copy, unresolved V genes explain less than half of the discrepancy, and the remainder lacks a known reason. V, J and clone size derive from that table, while D and trimming were established from the DNA sequence. This sample is represented by about 97,000 clones; 80% to 90% of them were singletons. Jointly, the top ten make up around 7% of the sample.

The paper's findings and limits, for the study overall: A significant rise in spike-specific TCR breadth and depth was observed after two AZD1222 doses relative to day 0 and relative to MenACWY recipients. Participants were mostly white British and included more females than males, and it was suggested by the authors that clonal diversity may have been underestimated. Vaccine-associated CD4 TCRs spanned the whole spike protein, with dominant responses in regions 160-218 and 743-854. Reportedly, close to half of the unique spike-specific TCRs recognized epitopes lying outside the regions that are mutated in the B.1.351 and B.1.1.7 variants. In the small 56-69-year group, the increase in depth fell short of significance, most likely because of low power. Because no day 14 peak-response samples were available, the repertoires could be characterized only after the peak T cell response. Conclusions about previously exposed vaccinees are limited because only 6 or 7 AZD1222 recipients were SARS-CoV-2 seropositive at baseline.

Remarks on this clone: Its specific antigen is unknown. No base quality values were provided; no much bigger clone lies one nucleotide off.

In the paper's terms, the time point label means: baseline before first vaccination. Samples from vaccinated people were obtained from the UK trials COV001 and COV002, which included a single-blind randomized controlled phase 2/3 trial of AZD1222 (ChAdOx1 nCoV-19) in healthy adults. For TCRbeta chain sequencing, PBMC samples from trial participants were taken at day 0 and at day 28 after the second dose. Via the germline V gene, CDR1 is SGDLS and CDR2 YYNGEE. Trimming removed 4 bases from V and 2 bases from J; the gene matches leave 8 bases unexplained. From the cysteine up to the phenylalanine, the CDR3 has a length of 15 residues. Here the CDR3 DNA is all that survives: 45 bases in frame from base 1.

The sample consisted of peripheral blood, taken on day 0 of AZD1222 vaccination. Recombination linked TRBV9 to TRBJ1-2; 7 of the junction bases match TRBD1. The receptor was isolated from an adult in good health. CDR3 reads: CASSLRGTDNYGYTF. In nucleotide form, the sequence is TGTGCCAGCAGCCTGCGTGGGACAGACAACTATGGCTACACCTTC.